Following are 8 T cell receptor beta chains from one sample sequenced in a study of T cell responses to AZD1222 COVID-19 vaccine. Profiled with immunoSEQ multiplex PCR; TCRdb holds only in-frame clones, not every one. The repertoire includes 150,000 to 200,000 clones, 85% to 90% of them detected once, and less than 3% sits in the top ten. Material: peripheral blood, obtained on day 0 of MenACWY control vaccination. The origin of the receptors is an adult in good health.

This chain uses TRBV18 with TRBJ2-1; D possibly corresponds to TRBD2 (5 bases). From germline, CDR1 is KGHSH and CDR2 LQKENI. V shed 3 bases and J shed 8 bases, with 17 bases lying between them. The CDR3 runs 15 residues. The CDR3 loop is CASSPGRPPGYEQFF. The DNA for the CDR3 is TGTGCCAGCTCACCTGGACGGCCCCCGGGGTATGAGCAGTTCTTC.

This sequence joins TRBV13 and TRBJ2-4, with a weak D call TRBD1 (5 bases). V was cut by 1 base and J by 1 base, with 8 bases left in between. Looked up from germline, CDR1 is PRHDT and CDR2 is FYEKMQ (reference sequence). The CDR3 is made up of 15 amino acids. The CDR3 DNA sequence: TGTGCCAGCAGCTTAGAAGGGGATGCCAAAAACATTCAGTACTTC. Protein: CASSLEGDAKNIQYF.

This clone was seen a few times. CDR3 DNA: TGTGCCAGCAAAAGACAGGGGGCGAACACTGAAGCTTTCTTT. It yields the protein CASKRQGANTEAFF. V gene TRBV25-1 combines with J gene TRBJ1-1; TRBD1 matches at 10 bases. This CDR3 comprises 14 residues. CDR1 MGHDK and CDR2 SYGVNS come from the germline V gene. V lost 7 bases, J lost 1 base, and 3 bases stayed unmatched.

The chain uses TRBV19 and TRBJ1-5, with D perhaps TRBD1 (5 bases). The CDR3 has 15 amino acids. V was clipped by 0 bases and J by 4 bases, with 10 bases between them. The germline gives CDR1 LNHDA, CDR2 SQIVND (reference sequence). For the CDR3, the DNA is TGTGCCAGTAGTATAGAGGGGGACTTTAATCAGCCCCAGCATTTT. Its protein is CASSIEGDFNQPQHF.

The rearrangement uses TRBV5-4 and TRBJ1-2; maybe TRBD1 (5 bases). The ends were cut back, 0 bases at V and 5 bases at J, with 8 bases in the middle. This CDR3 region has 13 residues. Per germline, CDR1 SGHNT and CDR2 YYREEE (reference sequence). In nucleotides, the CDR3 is TGTGCCAGCAGCTTGGCCGGGGGTTATGGCTACACCTTC. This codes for CASSLAGGYGYTF.

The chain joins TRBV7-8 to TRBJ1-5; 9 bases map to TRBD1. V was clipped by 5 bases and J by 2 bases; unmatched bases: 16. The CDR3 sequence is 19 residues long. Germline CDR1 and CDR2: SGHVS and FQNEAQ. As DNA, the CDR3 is TGTGCCAGCAGCGGGGCCCGGGACAGGGAGGGGGCGGGCAATCAGCCCCAGCATTTT. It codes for CASSGARDREGAGNQPQHF.

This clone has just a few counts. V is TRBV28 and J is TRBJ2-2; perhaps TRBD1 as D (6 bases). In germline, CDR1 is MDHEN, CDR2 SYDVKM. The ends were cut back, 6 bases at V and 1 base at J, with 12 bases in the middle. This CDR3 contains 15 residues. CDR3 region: CASRHRVRNTGELFF. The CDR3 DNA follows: TGTGCCAGCAGACACAGGGTCCGGAACACCGGGGAGCTGTTTTTT.

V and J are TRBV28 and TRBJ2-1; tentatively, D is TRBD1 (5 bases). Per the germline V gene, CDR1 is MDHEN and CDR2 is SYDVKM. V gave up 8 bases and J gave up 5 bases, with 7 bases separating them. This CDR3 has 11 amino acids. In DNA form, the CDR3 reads TGTGCCAGCCGCAGGGACAATGAGCAGTTCTTC. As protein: CASRRDNEQFF.